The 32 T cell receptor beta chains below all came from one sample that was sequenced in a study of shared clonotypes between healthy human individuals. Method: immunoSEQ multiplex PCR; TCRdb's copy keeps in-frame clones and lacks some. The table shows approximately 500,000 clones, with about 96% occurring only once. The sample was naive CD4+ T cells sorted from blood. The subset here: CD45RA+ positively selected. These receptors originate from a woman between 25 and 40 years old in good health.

The CDR3 protein is CASSLATANTEAFF. DNA for the CDR3: TGCGCCAGCAGCTTGGCGACAGCGAACACTGAAGCTTTCTTT. This sequence joins TRBV5-1 and TRBJ1-1, with D possibly matching TRBD1 (5 bases). The CDR3 is 14 residues long. Germline lookup yields CDR1 SGHRS and CDR2 YFSETQ. Trimming stripped 0 bases from V and 1 base from J, with 7 bases between.

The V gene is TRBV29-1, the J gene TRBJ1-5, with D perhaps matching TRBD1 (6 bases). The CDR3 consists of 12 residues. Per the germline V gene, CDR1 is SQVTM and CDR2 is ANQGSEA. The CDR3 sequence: CGGGERDQPQHF. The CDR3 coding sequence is TGCGGGGGGGGCGAGAGGGATCAGCCCCAGCATTTT.

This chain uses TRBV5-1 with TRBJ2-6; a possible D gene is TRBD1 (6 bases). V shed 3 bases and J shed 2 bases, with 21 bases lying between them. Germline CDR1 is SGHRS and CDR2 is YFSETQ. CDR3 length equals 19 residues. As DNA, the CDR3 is TGCGCCAGCAGCTGGAGAAGGACAGACAACCTCCCTGGGGCCAACGTCCTGACTTTC. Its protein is CASSWRRTDNLPGANVLTF.

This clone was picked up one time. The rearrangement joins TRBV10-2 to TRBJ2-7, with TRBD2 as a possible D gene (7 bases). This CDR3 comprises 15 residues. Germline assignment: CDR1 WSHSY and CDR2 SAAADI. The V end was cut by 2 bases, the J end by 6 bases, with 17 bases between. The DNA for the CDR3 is TGCGCCAGCAGTGAGGTAGGGGGGGCGTTGGCCGAGCAGTACTTC. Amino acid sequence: CASSEVGGALAEQYF.

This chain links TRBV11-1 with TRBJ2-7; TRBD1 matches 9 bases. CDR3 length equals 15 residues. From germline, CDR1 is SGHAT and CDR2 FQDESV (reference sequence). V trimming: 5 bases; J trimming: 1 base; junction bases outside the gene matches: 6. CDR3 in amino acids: CASSIPGTGSYEQYF. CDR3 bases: TGTGCCAGCAGCATACCCGGGACAGGGTCCTACGAGCAGTACTTC.

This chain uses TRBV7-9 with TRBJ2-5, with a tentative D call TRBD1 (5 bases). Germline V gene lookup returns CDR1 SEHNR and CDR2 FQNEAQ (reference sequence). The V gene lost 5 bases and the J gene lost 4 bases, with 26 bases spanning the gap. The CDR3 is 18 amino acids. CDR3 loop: CASSPLIRTTPRGETQYF. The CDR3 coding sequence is TGTGCCAGCAGCCCCCTTATTCGGACAACCCCAAGGGGAGAGACCCAGTACTTC. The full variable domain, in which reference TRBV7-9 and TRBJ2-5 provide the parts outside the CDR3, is DTGVSQNPRHKITKRGQNVTFRCDPISEHNRLYWYRQTLGQGPEFLTYFQNEAQLEKSRLLSDRFSAERPKGSFSTLEIQRTEQGDSAMYLCASSPLIRTTPRGETQYFGPGTRLLVL.

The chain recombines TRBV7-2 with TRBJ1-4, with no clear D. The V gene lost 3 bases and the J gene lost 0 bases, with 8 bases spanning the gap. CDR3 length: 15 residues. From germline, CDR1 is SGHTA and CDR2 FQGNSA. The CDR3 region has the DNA TGTGCCAGCAGCTTTGGAACATCAACTAATGAAAAACTGTTTTTT. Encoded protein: CASSFGTSTNEKLFF.

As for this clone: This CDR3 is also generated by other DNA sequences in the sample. CDR3 in DNA: TGTGCCAGCACCGGAACCTACGAGCAGTACTTC. This sequence encodes CASTGTYEQYF. The chain employs TRBV28 and TRBJ2-7; D call uncertain. Germline V CDR1 and CDR2: MDHEN, SYDVKM. V was shortened by 7 bases and J by 2 bases, with 6 bases between the two germline ends. The CDR3 extends over 11 amino acids.

For the CDR3, the DNA is TGTGCCAGCTCACCATCGGATAGCAATCAGCCCCAGCATTTT. It specifies CASSPSDSNQPQHF. V gene TRBV18 combines with J gene TRBJ1-5; D call uncertain. Trimming pared 2 bases from V and 0 bases from J, leaving 5 bases between. Germline V lookup: CDR1 KGHSH, CDR2 LQKENI. The CDR3 sequence is 14 residues long.

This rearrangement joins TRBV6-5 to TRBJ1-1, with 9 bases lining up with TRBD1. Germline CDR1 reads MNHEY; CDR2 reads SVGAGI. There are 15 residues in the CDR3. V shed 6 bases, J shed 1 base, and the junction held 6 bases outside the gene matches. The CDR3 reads CASRGAQGANTEAFF. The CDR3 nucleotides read TGTGCCAGCAGGGGGGCACAGGGGGCGAACACTGAAGCTTTCTTT.

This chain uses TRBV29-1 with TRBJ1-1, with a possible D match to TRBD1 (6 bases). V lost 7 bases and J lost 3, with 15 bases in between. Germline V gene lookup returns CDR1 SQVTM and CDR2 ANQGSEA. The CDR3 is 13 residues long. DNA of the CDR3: TGCAGCGCCGTCTACAGGGAGTACACTGAAGCTTTCTTT. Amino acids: CSAVYREYTEAFF.

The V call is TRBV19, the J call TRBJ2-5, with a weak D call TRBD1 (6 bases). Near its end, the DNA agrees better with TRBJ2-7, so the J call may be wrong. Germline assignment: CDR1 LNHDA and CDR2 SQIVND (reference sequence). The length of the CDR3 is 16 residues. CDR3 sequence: CASSHHRDTSSYEQYF. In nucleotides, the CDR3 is TGTGCCAGTAGCCACCACCGGGACACTTCCTCCTACGAGCAGTACTTC.

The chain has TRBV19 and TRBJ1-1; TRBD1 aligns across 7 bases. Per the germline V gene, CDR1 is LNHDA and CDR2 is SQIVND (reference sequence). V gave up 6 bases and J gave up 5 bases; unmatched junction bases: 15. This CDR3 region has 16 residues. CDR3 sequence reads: CASRPESRGRETEAFF. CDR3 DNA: TGTGCCAGTAGACCGGAGAGCAGGGGGAGAGAGACTGAAGCTTTCTTT. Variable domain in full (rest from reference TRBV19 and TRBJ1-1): DGGITQSPKYLFRKEGQNVTLSCEQNLNHDAMYWYRQDPGQGLRLIYYSQIVNDFQKGDIAEGYSVSREKKESFPLTVTSAQKNPTAFYLCASRPESRGRETEAFFGQGTRLTVV.

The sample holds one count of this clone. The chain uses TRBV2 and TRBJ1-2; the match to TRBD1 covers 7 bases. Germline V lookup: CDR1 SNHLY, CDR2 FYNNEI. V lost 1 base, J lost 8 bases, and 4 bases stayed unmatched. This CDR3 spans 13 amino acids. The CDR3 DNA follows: TGTGCCAGCAGTGAAGAAACAGGGGTCGGCTACACCTTC. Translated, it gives CASSEETGVGYTF.

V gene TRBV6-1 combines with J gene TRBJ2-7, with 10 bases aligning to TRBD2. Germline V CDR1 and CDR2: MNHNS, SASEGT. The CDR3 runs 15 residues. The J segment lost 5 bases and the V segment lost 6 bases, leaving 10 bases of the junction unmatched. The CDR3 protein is CASSVQAGGPHEQYF. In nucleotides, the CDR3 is TGTGCCAGCAGCGTCCAAGCGGGAGGGCCCCACGAGCAGTACTTC.

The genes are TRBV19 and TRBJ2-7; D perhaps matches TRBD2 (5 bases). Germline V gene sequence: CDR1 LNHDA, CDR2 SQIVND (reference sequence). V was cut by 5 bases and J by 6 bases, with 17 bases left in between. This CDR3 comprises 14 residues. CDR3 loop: CASSPTGKRTEQYF. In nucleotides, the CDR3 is TGTGCCAGTAGTCCGACGGGGAAGCGCACCGAGCAGTACTTC.

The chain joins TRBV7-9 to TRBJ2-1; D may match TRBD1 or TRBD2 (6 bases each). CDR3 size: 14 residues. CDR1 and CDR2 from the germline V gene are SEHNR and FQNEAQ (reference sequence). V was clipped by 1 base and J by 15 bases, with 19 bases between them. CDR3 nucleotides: TGTGCCAGCAGCTTAGTTCAAAGGCCCTGGGGGGCGTTCTTC. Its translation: CASSLVQRPWGAFF.

The CDR3 loop is CASSTGQGAVQPQHF. CDR3 DNA: TGTGCCAGTAGCACGGGACAGGGGGCTGTTCAGCCCCAGCATTTT. V usage is TRBV19 and J usage is TRBJ1-5; the match to TRBD1 covers 12 bases. The CDR3 is made up of 15 amino acids. V lost 6 bases to trimming and J lost 6 bases; unmatched junction nucleotides: 6. Germline V gives CDR1 LNHDA, CDR2 SQIVND (reference sequence).

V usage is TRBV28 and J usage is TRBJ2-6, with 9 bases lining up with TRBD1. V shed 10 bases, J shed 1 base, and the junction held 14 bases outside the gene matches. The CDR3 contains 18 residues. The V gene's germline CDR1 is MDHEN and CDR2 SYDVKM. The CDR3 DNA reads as TGTGCCACCAACCGGGACAGGGCGCCTAGGTCTGGGGCCAACGTCCTGACTTTC. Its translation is CATNRDRAPRSGANVLTF.

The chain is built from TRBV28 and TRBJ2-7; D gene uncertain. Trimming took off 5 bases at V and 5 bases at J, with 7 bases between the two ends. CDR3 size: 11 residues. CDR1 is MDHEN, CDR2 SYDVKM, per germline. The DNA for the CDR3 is TGTGCCAGCAGTGCGGAAAACGAGCAGTACTTC. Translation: CASSAENEQYF.

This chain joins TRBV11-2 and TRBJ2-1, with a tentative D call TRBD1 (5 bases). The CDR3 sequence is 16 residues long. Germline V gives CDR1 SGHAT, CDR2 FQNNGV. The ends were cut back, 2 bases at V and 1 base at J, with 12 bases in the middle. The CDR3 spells CASSLTRGGSYNEQFF. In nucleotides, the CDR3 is TGTGCCAGCAGCTTAACAAGGGGTGGATCCTACAATGAGCAGTTCTTC.

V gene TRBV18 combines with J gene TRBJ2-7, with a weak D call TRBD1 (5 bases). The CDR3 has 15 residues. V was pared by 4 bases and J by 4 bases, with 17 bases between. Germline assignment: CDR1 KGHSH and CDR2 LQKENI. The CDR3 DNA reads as TGTGCCAGCTCACTCCCTGGCAGGGATGGTTACGAGCAGTACTTC. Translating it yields CASSLPGRDGYEQYF.

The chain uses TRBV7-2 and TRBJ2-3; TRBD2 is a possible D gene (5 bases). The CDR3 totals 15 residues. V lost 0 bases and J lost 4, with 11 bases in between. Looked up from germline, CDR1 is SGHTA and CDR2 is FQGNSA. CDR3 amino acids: CASSLALLDPDTQYF. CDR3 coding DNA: TGTGCCAGCAGCTTAGCGCTACTAGACCCAGATACGCAGTATTTT.

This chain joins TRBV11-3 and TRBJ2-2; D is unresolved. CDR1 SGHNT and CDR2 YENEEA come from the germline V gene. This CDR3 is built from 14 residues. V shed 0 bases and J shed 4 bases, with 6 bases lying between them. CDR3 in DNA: TGTGCCAGCAGCTTAGATAGGATCACCGGGGAGCTGTTTTTT. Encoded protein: CASSLDRITGELFF.

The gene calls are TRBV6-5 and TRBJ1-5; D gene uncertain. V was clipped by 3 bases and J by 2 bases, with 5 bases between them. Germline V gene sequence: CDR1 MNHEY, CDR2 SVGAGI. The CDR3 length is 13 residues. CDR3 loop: CASSYAGNQPQHF. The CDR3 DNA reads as TGTGCCAGCAGTTATGCCGGCAATCAGCCCCAGCATTTT.

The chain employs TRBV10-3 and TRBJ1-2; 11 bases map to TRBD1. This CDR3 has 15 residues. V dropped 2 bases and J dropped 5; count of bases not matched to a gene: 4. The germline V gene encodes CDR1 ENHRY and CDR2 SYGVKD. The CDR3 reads CAISEPGQGEYGYTF. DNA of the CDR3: TGTGCCATCAGTGAGCCGGGACAGGGGGAATATGGCTACACCTTC.

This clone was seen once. DNA of the CDR3: TGTGCCAGTAGTAAACTAGCGGGAGTTGAAGAGCAGTACTTC. Residues: CASSKLAGVEEQYF. The chain carries TRBV19 and TRBJ2-7; TRBD2 matches at 11 bases. After removal of 4 bases from V and 7 bases from J, the junction contained 6 bases not matched to a gene. The CDR3 runs 14 residues. The germline V gene has CDR1 LNHDA and CDR2 SQIVND (reference sequence). Looking up the rest from reference TRBV19 and TRBJ2-7 gives the full variable domain: DGGITQSPKYLFRKEGQNVTLSCEQNLNHDAMYWYRQDPGQGLRLIYYSQIVNDFQKGDIAEGYSVSREKKESFPLTVTSAQKNPTAFYLCASSKLAGVEEQYFGPGTRLTVT.

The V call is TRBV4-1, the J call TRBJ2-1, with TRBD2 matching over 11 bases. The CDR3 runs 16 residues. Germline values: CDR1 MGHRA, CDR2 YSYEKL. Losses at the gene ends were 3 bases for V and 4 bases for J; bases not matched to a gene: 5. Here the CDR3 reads CASSHQLAGGYNEQFF. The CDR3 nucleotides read TGCGCCAGCAGCCACCAGCTAGCGGGAGGTTACAATGAGCAGTTCTTC.

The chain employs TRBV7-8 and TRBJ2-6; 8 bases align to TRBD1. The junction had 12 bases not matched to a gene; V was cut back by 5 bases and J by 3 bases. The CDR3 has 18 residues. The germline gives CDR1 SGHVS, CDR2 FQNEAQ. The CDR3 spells CASSPRQQGESGANVLTF. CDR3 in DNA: TGTGCCAGCAGCCCCCGGCAACAGGGGGAGAGTGGGGCCAACGTCCTGACTTTC.

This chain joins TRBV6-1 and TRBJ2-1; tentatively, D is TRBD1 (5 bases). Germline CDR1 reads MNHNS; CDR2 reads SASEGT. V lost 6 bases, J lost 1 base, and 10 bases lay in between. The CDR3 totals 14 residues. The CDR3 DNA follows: TGTGCCAGCAGAGGACAACTATCCTACAATGAGCAGTTCTTC. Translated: CASRGQLSYNEQFF.

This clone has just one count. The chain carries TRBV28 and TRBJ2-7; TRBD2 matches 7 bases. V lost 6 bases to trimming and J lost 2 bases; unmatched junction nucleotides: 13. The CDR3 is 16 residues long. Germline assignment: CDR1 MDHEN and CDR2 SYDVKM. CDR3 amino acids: CASSPLHGTIPYEQYF. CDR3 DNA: TGTGCCAGCAGCCCCTTACACGGGACTATTCCCTACGAGCAGTACTTC.

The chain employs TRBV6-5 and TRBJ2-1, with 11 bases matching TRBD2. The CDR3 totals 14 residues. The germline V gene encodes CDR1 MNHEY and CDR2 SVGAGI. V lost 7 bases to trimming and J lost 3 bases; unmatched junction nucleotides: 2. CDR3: CASTLAGGYNEQFF. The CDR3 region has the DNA TGTGCCAGCACCCTAGCGGGAGGCTACAATGAGCAGTTCTTC.